The 16 T cell receptor beta chains below come from one sample, sequenced in a study of blood T cells in healthy people across ages. The second PCR ran 7 to 11 cycles with a sample-barcoded 5' primer and J-beta primers. TCRdb itself ran the 5' RACE reads through MiXCR, one entry per CDR3 protein. The data contain over a million distinct CDR3 sequences, 40% to 55% of them singletons. Sequencing input: blood. Receptors were obtained from a woman aged 55 to 70 in good health.

This clonotype was seen a handful of times. The chain joins TRBV20-1 to TRBJ1-1, with D possibly matching TRBD1 (5 bases). With 3 bases removed from V and 4 bases from J, the gap between germline ends came to 15 bases. This CDR3 is built from 14 residues. Germline loops: CDR1 DFQATT, CDR2 SNEGSKA (reference sequence). The DNA for the CDR3 is TGCAGTGCTAGGGGACTAGGCCTGGGCACTGAAGCTTTCTTT. This encodes CSARGLGLGTEAFF.

The chain uses TRBV9 and TRBJ2-1; 7 nucleotides align to TRBD1. This CDR3 spans 15 amino acids. V was pared by 0 bases and J by 2 bases, with 2 bases of the junction left unmatched. In germline, CDR1 is SGDLS, CDR2 YYNGEE. CDR3 in DNA: TGTGCCAGCAGCGTAGTAGGGGGCGCCTACAATGAGCAGTTCTTC. Its protein product is CASSVVGGAYNEQFF.

The chain is built from TRBV4-2 and TRBJ1-4; no definite D call. V was cut by 4 bases and J by 0 bases, with 9 bases left in between. Per germline, CDR1 LGHNA and CDR2 YNFKEQ. The length of the CDR3 is 15 residues. DNA of the CDR3: TGTGCCAGCAGCCCTCAGGTGGCAACTAATGAAAAACTGTTTTTT. Its translation is CASSPQVATNEKLFF.

This clonotype was found a few times. The chain joins TRBV3-1 to TRBJ2-6, with 10 bases lining up with TRBD1. V lost 1 base and J lost 3; bases outside the gene matches: 9. The CDR3 sequence is 19 residues long. Germline lookup yields CDR1 LGHDT and CDR2 YNNKEL (reference sequence). CDR3 protein: CASSQGPGQGIDGANVLTF. CDR3 coding DNA: TGTGCCAGCAGCCAAGGGCCGGGACAGGGGATTGATGGGGCCAACGTCCTGACTTTC.

There are a few counts of this clonotype. V gene TRBV3-1 combines with J gene TRBJ2-4; 10 bases agree with TRBD2. The J call may be mistaken, given a closer DNA end match to TRBJ2-7. The CDR3 has 15 residues. Germline CDR1 reads LGHDT; CDR2 reads YNNKEL (reference sequence). CDR3 residues: CASSRGLAEVYEQYF. For the CDR3, the DNA is TGTGCCAGCAGCCGTGGACTAGCGGAGGTCTACGAGCAGTACTTC.

This clonotype was seen a handful of times. The chain joins TRBV6-1 to TRBJ2-7; D gene uncertain. CDR1 and CDR2 (germline): MNHNS, SASEGT. V lost 5 bases and J 5 bases, leaving 13 bases between the germline ends. The CDR3 spans 13 residues. CDR3 coding DNA: TGTGCCAGCAGTTTTAGAGGTCGGGACGAGCAGTACTTC. Amino acids: CASSFRGRDEQYF.

The rearrangement uses TRBV27 and TRBJ2-1, with 9 bases matching TRBD1. V shed 5 bases and J 5 bases; nucleotides not matched to a gene: 7. Germline CDR1 reads MNHEY; CDR2 reads SMNVEV (reference sequence). The CDR3 spans 15 residues. The CDR3, as DNA: TGTGCCAGCAGTCCGGGACAGGGTTTGGACAATGAGCAGTTCTTC. Its translation is CASSPGQGLDNEQFF.

The rearrangement links TRBV20-1 to TRBJ1-1; D uncertain. CDR3 length: 12 residues. V was cut by 4 bases and J by 7 bases, with 13 bases left in between. Germline V gene data show CDR1 as DFQATT and CDR2 as SNEGSKA (reference sequence). This chain's CDR3 is CSATAEDGEAFF. Here the CDR3 DNA reads TGCAGTGCTACTGCCGAAGACGGTGAAGCTTTCTTT.

The chain carries TRBV29-1 and TRBJ2-7; the match to TRBD1 covers 8 bases. Germline-derived CDR1 and CDR2 are SQVTM and ANQGSEA. The trim removed 3 bases at V and 8 bases at J, leaving 15 bases unmatched. The CDR3 extends over 15 amino acids. The CDR3 here is CSVDPADRGRGKQYF. In nucleotides, the CDR3 is TGCAGCGTTGATCCCGCTGACAGGGGCCGGGGCAAGCAGTACTTC.

This chain joins TRBV4-1 and TRBJ1-2, with D perhaps matching TRBD1 (5 bases). V was trimmed by 3 bases and J by 5 bases, leaving 16 bases between them. CDR3 size: 15 residues. The germline V gene encodes CDR1 MGHRA and CDR2 YSYEKL. DNA for the CDR3: TGCGCCAGCAGCCAGGATACAGGTCTAGGATATGGCTACACCTTC. Translating it yields CASSQDTGLGYGYTF.

The chain links TRBV29-1 to TRBJ1-2; D perhaps matches TRBD1 (6 bases). Germline V CDR1 and CDR2: SQVTM, ANQGSEA. Trimming left V 5 bases short and J 8 bases short, with 21 bases between. The CDR3 length is 14 residues. CDR3 nucleotide sequence: TGCAGCGTTCAATCGACCCAGGGGACGCGGGGCTACACCTTC. Translated: CSVQSTQGTRGYTF.

In DNA form, the CDR3 reads TGTGCCACCAGCAGAGATATGTGGAGCACAGATACGCAGTATTTT. Translating gives CATSRDMWSTDTQYF. This sequence joins TRBV15 and TRBJ2-3; D gene ambiguous. The CDR3 has 15 amino acids. Trimming cost V 0 bases and J 0 bases, with 7 bases left between them. Germline CDR1 LNHNV, CDR2 YYDKDF (reference sequence).

J is TRBJ1-6 and V is TRBV20-1; D may be TRBD1 (5 bases). CDR1 is DFQATT, CDR2 SNEGSKA, per germline (reference sequence). The germline V and J ends were trimmed by 2 bases and 9 bases, with 11 bases remaining between them. CDR3 length equals 13 residues. The CDR3 coding sequence is TGCAGTGCTAGAACCGGGACGGGTTCACCCCTCCACTTT. Translating it yields CSARTGTGSPLHF.

The chain combines TRBV6-1 with TRBJ2-2, with D perhaps being TRBD1 or TRBD2 (5 bases each). The CDR3 runs to 17 residues. CDR1 MNHNS and CDR2 SASEGT come from the germline V gene. The CDR3 reads CALWGLDRDPRAGELFF. CDR3 nucleotides: TGTGCTTTGTGGGGCCTTGACCGGGACCCCCGGGCCGGGGAGCTGTTTTTT.

This clonotype has more than one count but fewer than ten. The chain employs TRBV20-1 and TRBJ2-5, with a possible D match to TRBD2 (6 bases). This CDR3 contains 14 residues. Trimming stripped 1 base from V and 1 base from J, with 10 bases between. Germline loops: CDR1 DFQATT, CDR2 SNEGSKA (reference sequence). The CDR3 is CSARVAGTQETQYF. CDR3 DNA sequence: TGCAGTGCTAGAGTCGCGGGGACCCAAGAGACCCAGTACTTC.

The chain recombines TRBV9 with TRBJ2-3; 10 bases map to TRBD2. J gave up 1 base and V 4 bases, and 9 bases lay outside the gene matches. The CDR3 is 17 residues long. CDR1 and CDR2 from the germline V gene are SGDLS and YYNGEE. The CDR3 loop is CASSTRNGLAGTDTQYF. Here the CDR3 DNA reads TGTGCCAGCAGCACCCGGAATGGACTAGCGGGCACAGATACGCAGTATTTT.